The 25 T cell receptor beta chains listed next were all sequenced from one sample in a study of T cell repertoires in cytomegalovirus infection. TCRdb analysed the reads with MiXCR anew, one entry per CDR3 protein. Altogether about 740,000 distinct CDR3 sequences are present, 35% to 40% being singletons, with the ten largest covering 2.5% to 3%. Sample: PBMCs. These receptors were collected from a human donor in good health (CMV status not recorded). Some clones in this sample may be carry-over from other donors' samples.

The rearrangement uses TRBV20-1 and TRBJ1-6; D unclear. The germline V gene encodes CDR1 DFQATT and CDR2 SNEGSKA (reference sequence). V shed 0 bases and J shed 6 bases, with 12 bases lying between them. The CDR3 covers 15 residues. The CDR3: CSARERQSTNSPLHF. The CDR3, as DNA: TGCAGTGCTAGAGAGAGGCAGAGCACTAATTCACCCCTCCACTTT.

This chain connects TRBV7-9 to TRBJ1-5, with D maybe TRBD1 (6 bases). Germline V CDR1 and CDR2: SEHNR, FQNEAQ (reference sequence). The CDR3 is made up of 16 amino acids. V was trimmed by 5 bases and J by 3 bases, leaving 17 bases between them. CDR3 amino acids: CASSEDGGLYNQPQHF. Written as DNA, the CDR3 is TGTGCCAGCAGCGAAGACGGGGGGCTTTACAATCAGCCCCAGCATTTT.

This CDR3 is CASRSTGTGELFF. The DNA of the CDR3 is TGTGCCAGCAGATCAACTGGGACCGGGGAGCTGTTTTTT. The V gene is TRBV6-6, the J gene TRBJ2-2, with D hard to call. This CDR3 contains 13 residues. V lost 6 bases and J lost 5, with 10 bases in between. Germline CDR1 MNHNY, CDR2 SVGAGI (reference sequence).

There are a few counts of this clonotype. V is TRBV12-3 or TRBV12-4 and J is TRBJ2-7; D tentatively reads TRBD1 or TRBD2 (5 bases each). V was cut by 6 bases and J by 3 bases, with 12 bases left in between. CDR3 length equals 13 residues. The CDR3 region is CASRRDGGYEQYF. The CDR3 DNA reads as TGTGCCAGCAGGAGGGACGGCGGCTACGAGCAGTACTTC.

This clonotype was counted a few times. The rearrangement uses TRBV19 and TRBJ1-1, with D possibly being TRBD1 (6 bases). The germline gives CDR1 LNHDA, CDR2 SQIVND (reference sequence). The length of the CDR3 is 13 residues. The V end lost 6 bases, the J end lost 8 bases, and 16 bases lay between the germline ends. CDR3 protein: CASRHRGGPEAFF. Here the CDR3 DNA reads TGTGCCAGTAGACATCGGGGGGGCCCAGAAGCTTTCTTT.

About this clonotype itself: A much larger clone differs from this one at a single base, so this may be a read error. The CDR3 sequence is CASSSGSGANVMTF. The CDR3, as DNA: TGTGCCAGCAGTTCGGGCTCTGGGGCCAACGTCATGACTTTC. This rearrangement joins TRBV12-3 or TRBV12-4 to TRBJ2-6, with D tentatively TRBD1 (5 bases). The CDR3 contains 14 residues.

This clonotype occurred a few times. The V call is TRBV10-3, the J call TRBJ1-1, with a weak D call TRBD1 (5 bases). Trimming shortened V by 6 bases and J by 0 bases, and 20 bases separated the two germline ends. In germline, CDR1 is ENHRY, CDR2 SYGVKD. This CDR3 spans 17 amino acids. CDR3 in amino acids: CAIRGSGTGIMNTEAFF. The CDR3 coding sequence is TGTGCCATCAGGGGTTCCGGGACTGGGATCATGAACACTGAAGCTTTCTTT.

This clonotype was seen at least ten times. This chain links TRBV28 with TRBJ1-5; possible D gene TRBD1, 6 bases. Deletions cut 6 bases from V and 7 bases from J, with 19 bases between. The CDR3 runs to 15 residues. The germline V gene encodes CDR1 MDHEN and CDR2 SYDVKM. The CDR3 loop is CASSRGGQGGQPQHF. CDR3 sequence (DNA): TGTGCCAGCAGCCGAGGGGGGCAGGGAGGCCAGCCCCAGCATTTT.

This chain connects TRBV19 to TRBJ2-1; D uncertain. The CDR3 has 11 amino acids. V dropped 0 bases and J dropped 8 bases, with 2 bases sitting between them. Germline V gene lookup returns CDR1 LNHDA and CDR2 SQIVND (reference sequence). CDR3 amino acids: CASSIEDEQFF. The DNA of the CDR3 is TGTGCCAGTAGTATAGAGGATGAGCAGTTCTTC.

This clonotype occurred a few times. The chain has TRBV20-1 and TRBJ1-2, with TRBD1 as a possible D gene (5 bases). There are 14 residues in the CDR3. Germline CDR1 and CDR2: DFQATT and SNEGSKA (reference sequence). The V and J ends lost 3 bases and 3 bases respectively, with 14 bases between them. CDR3 nucleotides: TGCAGTGCTAGGCCAGGGTTTTCTCACTATGGCTACACCTTC. Its protein product is CSARPGFSHYGYTF.

The chain joins TRBV28 to TRBJ1-1; D remains ambiguous. Looked up from germline, CDR1 is MDHEN and CDR2 is SYDVKM. The CDR3 runs 13 residues. V was cut by 2 bases and J by 4 bases, with 8 bases left in between. The DNA for the CDR3 is TGTGCCAGCAGTTTACTCAGAGTCACTGAAGCTTTCTTT. It specifies CASSLLRVTEAFF.

This clonotype was found once. This CDR3 fails to terminate in the conserved phenylalanine or tryptophan, so it likely reflects a read error. The J gene is TRBJ2-3, the V gene TRBV7-8, with TRBD2 as a possible D gene (6 bases). This CDR3 is 14 amino acids long. Per germline, CDR1 SGHVS and CDR2 FQNEAQ. CDR3 region: CEMSLRTIADTQYV. The CDR3 DNA reads TGTGAGATGAGCTTGAGGACTATAGCAGATACGCAGTATGTT.

V gene TRBV28 combines with J gene TRBJ1-5; D is unclear. V lost 6 bases and J lost 7, with 10 bases in between. This CDR3 is 12 amino acids long. Per the germline V gene, CDR1 is MDHEN and CDR2 is SYDVKM. The CDR3, as DNA: TGTGCCAGCAGGGGGATGGAACAGCCCCAGCATTTT. As protein: CASRGMEQPQHF.

The chain links TRBV5-1 to TRBJ2-7; no clear D gene. Germline values: CDR1 SGHRS, CDR2 YFSETQ. Trimming left V 0 bases short and J 4 bases short, with 8 bases between. This CDR3 is built from 13 residues. The CDR3 DNA is TGCGCCAGCAGCTTGGTCGGAAATTACGAGCAGTACTTC. Encoded protein: CASSLVGNYEQYF.

The rearrangement uses TRBV5-1 and TRBJ1-4, with 8 bases identical to TRBD1. Germline assignment: CDR1 SGHRS and CDR2 YFSETQ. Trimming removed 3 bases from V and 7 bases from J; junction bases left unmatched: 8. The CDR3 consists of 15 residues. The CDR3 region has the DNA TGCGCCAGCAGCTCGTGGACAGGGCCAGGTGAAAAACTGTTTTTT. Residues: CASSSWTGPGEKLFF.

The J gene is TRBJ2-1, the V gene TRBV15; 14 nucleotides match TRBD2. CDR1 is LNHNV, CDR2 YYDKDF, per germline (reference sequence). The CDR3 is made up of 17 amino acids. The trim removed 0 bases at V and 8 bases at J, leaving 6 bases unmatched. This chain's CDR3 is CATSRDRTSGRNHEQFF. The CDR3 DNA sequence: TGTGCCACCAGCAGAGATCGGACTAGCGGGAGGAACCATGAGCAGTTCTTC.

J is TRBJ1-1 and V is TRBV19, with D possibly TRBD1 on 5 matching bases. The germline gives CDR1 LNHDA, CDR2 SQIVND (reference sequence). There are 15 residues in the CDR3. Trimming removed 7 bases at V and 3 bases at J, with 18 bases between. CDR3 region: CASTLSRRGDTEAFF. As DNA, the CDR3 is TGTGCCAGTACGCTTAGTCGGAGAGGGGACACTGAAGCTTTCTTT.

The chain uses TRBV28 and TRBJ1-2; D is uncertain. The CDR3 loop spans 14 amino acids. The V end was cut by 4 bases, the J end by 5 bases, with 14 bases between. Germline CDR1 is MDHEN and CDR2 is SYDVKM. The DNA for the CDR3 is TGTGCCAGCAGTTCAACCGGGGTTGAATATGGCTACACCTTC. It yields the protein CASSSTGVEYGYTF.

The rearrangement joins TRBV14 to TRBJ2-2; possible D gene TRBD2, 6 bases. The CDR3 has 17 amino acids. Looked up from germline, CDR1 is SGHDN and CDR2 is FVKESK. The germline V and J ends were trimmed by 0 bases and 4 bases, with 15 bases remaining between them. CDR3: CASSQDQSREVTGELFF. Written as DNA, the CDR3 is TGTGCCAGCAGCCAAGATCAGTCCAGGGAGGTCACCGGGGAGCTGTTTTTT. Full variable domain (rest looked up from reference TRBV14 and TRBJ2-2): EAGVTQFPSHSVIEKGQTVTLRCDPISGHDNLYWYRRVMGKEIKFLLHFVKESKQDESGMPNNRFLAERTGGTYSTLKVQPAELEDSGVYFCASSQDQSREVTGELFFGEGSRLTVL.

With respect to this clonotype: The conserved closing phenylalanine or tryptophan is absent in this CDR3, likely reflecting a read error. The J gene is TRBJ1-6, the V gene TRBV27, with a possible D match to TRBD1 (5 bases). Per the germline V gene, CDR1 is MNHEY and CDR2 is SMNVEV (reference sequence). The CDR3 has 16 amino acids. The germline V and J ends were trimmed by 3 bases and 5 bases, with 14 bases remaining between them. CDR3 region: CASSFRTTVDNSPLHC. CDR3 in DNA: TGTGCCAGCAGTTTCAGGACAACAGTAGATAATTCACCCCTCCACTGT.

The chain is built from TRBV10-3 and TRBJ1-1; tentative D call: TRBD1 (5 bases). V was trimmed by 10 bases and J by 1 base, leaving 7 bases between them. CDR1 is ENHRY, CDR2 SYGVKD, per germline. The CDR3 has 11 amino acids. CDR3 nucleotide sequence: TGTGCCACGACAGCGAACACTGAAGCTTTCTTT. This gives the protein CATTANTEAFF.

Note on this clonotype: The conserved phenylalanine or tryptophan is not found at the CDR3 terminus, so this likely reflects a read error. J is TRBJ2-1 and V is TRBV7-6; the D gene is possibly TRBD1 (5 bases). The germline V gene encodes CDR1 SGHVS and CDR2 FNYEAQ. The CDR3 runs to 15 residues. The ends were cut back, 0 bases at V and 8 bases at J, with 14 bases in the middle. CDR3 nucleotide sequence: TGTGCCAGCAGCTTAGCCGGTGGGGCCCCGGATGAGCAGTTCTTA. Its protein product is CASSLAGGAPDEQFL.

The V gene is TRBV4-1, the J gene TRBJ2-7; D may be TRBD1 (6 bases). Germline CDR1 and CDR2: MGHRA and YSYEKL. CDR3 length equals 16 residues. With 2 bases removed from V and 2 bases from J, the gap between germline ends came to 16 bases. Here the CDR3 reads CASSQPPTGNTYEQYF. DNA for the CDR3: TGCGCCAGCAGCCAACCGCCCACAGGGAACACCTACGAGCAGTACTTC.

The V call is TRBV6-1, the J call TRBJ2-7, with D possibly matching TRBD1 (6 bases). The germline V and J ends were trimmed by 5 bases and 5 bases, with 16 bases remaining between them. Germline CDR1 MNHNS, CDR2 SASEGT. This CDR3 spans 14 amino acids. CDR3 sequence reads: CASSFARGSDEQYF. The CDR3 region has the DNA TGTGCCAGCAGTTTCGCCAGGGGAAGCGACGAGCAGTACTTC.

This clonotype has only a few counts. The chain recombines TRBV4-2 with TRBJ2-6, with 7 positions matching TRBD1. V was pared by 0 bases and J by 0 bases, with 5 bases of the junction left unmatched. This CDR3 spans 18 amino acids. Germline assignment: CDR1 LGHNA and CDR2 YNFKEQ. The CDR3 sequence is CASSQERQGSSGANVLTF. Here the CDR3 DNA reads TGTGCCAGCAGCCAAGAGAGACAGGGAAGCTCTGGGGCCAACGTCCTGACTTTC.